These 10 T cell receptor beta chains were all obtained from the same sample, sequenced in a study of Graves' ophthalmopathy and Graves' hyperthyroidism. CDR3 regions of TCR beta were amplified from RNA transcripts. Amplification began with first-round RT-PCR using HTBI primers, then second-round multiplex PCR was performed. TCRdb re-derived calls from the multiplex PCR reads in MiXCR, one entry per CDR3 protein. The profile covers about 740,000 distinct CDR3 sequences, with 35% to 50% appearing a single time and 44% taken by the ten largest. Sequencing used peripheral blood. These receptor sequences come from an adult man with Graves' ophthalmopathy.

This clonotype came up many times. The gene calls are TRBV6-1 and TRBJ2-7; no clear D gene. The length of the CDR3 is 13 residues. Germline-derived CDR1 and CDR2 are MNHNS and SASEGT. V was clipped by 4 bases and J by 3 bases, with 10 bases between them. CDR3 in amino acids: CASSAAVDYEQYF. CDR3 bases: TGTGCCAGCAGTGCGGCCGTGGACTACGAGCAGTACTTC.

Note on this clonotype: This could be a read error, since a much larger clone is one nucleotide away. The chain combines TRBV19 with TRBJ2-5; 7 positions match TRBD2. With V trimmed by 5 bases and J by 5 bases, 8 bases remained unmatched. CDR1 and CDR2 from the germline V gene are LNHDA and SQIVND (reference sequence). The CDR3 is 14 amino acids. CDR3 sequence (DNA): TGTGCCAGTAGTGCGGGGAGGGACGCGGAGACCCAGTACTTC. It specifies CASSAGRDAETQYF.

This clonotype has only a few counts. V and J are TRBV20-1 and TRBJ1-1, with 10 nucleotides matching TRBD1. Per germline, CDR1 DFQATT and CDR2 SNEGSKA (reference sequence). The CDR3 sequence is 15 residues long. Germline trimming cut 6 bases from V and 0 bases from J; bases unmatched to any gene: 7. The chain's CDR3 is CSATGGQLMNTEAFF. DNA of the CDR3: TGCAGTGCGACAGGGGGCCAGCTAATGAACACTGAAGCTTTCTTT.

This clonotype has at least ten counts. This rearrangement joins TRBV29-1 to TRBJ2-5; TRBD1 is a possible D gene (5 bases). CDR3 length: 15 amino acids. Germline V gene lookup returns CDR1 SQVTM and CDR2 ANQGSEA. V was cut by 2 bases and J by 4 bases, with 17 bases left in between. CDR3 in amino acids: CSVERRGQGGETQYF. The CDR3 nucleotides read TGCAGCGTTGAACGTCGTGGGCAGGGCGGAGAGACCCAGTACTTC.

This clonotype was counted many times. This chain joins TRBV13 and TRBJ2-7, with TRBD2 matching over 9 bases. The germline V gene has CDR1 PRHDT and CDR2 FYEKMQ (reference sequence). With 0 bases clipped from V and 5 bases from J, the junction kept 8 bases outside the gene matches. This CDR3 has 16 residues. This CDR3 is CASSLGLGGRANEQYF. The CDR3 DNA reads TGTGCCAGCAGCTTAGGCCTCGGCGGGAGGGCGAACGAGCAGTACTTC.

About this clonotype itself: At one of its ends the junction is not consistent with the germline gene, which may arise from a read error. This chain uses TRBV7-9 with TRBJ2-2; D perhaps matches TRBD2 (5 bases). The CDR3 extends over 12 amino acids. Germline loops: CDR1 SEHNR, CDR2 FQNEAQ (reference sequence). The CDR3 DNA follows: TGTGCCTGGAGAGTACTAACCGGGAAGCTGTTTTTT. Encoded protein: CAWRVLTGKLFF. Filled out from reference TRBV7-9 and TRBJ2-2, the complete variable domain reads DTGVSQNPRHKITKRGQNVTFRCDPISEHNRLYWYRQTLGQGPEFLTYFQNEAQLEKSRLLSDRFSAERPKGSFSTLEIQRTEQGDSAMYLCAWRVLTGKLFFGEGSRLTVL.

V and J are TRBV7-2 and TRBJ2-5, with TRBD1 matching over 7 bases. CDR1 is SGHTA, CDR2 FQGNSA, per germline. The CDR3 totals 13 residues. J gave up 7 bases and V 5 bases, and 7 bases lay outside the gene matches. The CDR3 nucleotides read TGTGCCAGCAGCCGCAAGGGGGCAGGGACCCAGTACTTC. As protein: CASSRKGAGTQYF.

This clonotype was counted a few times. As DNA, the CDR3 is TGTGCCAGCAGCCCGGGGTCTATCCTGGAAAATCAGCCCCAGCATTTT. Its translation: CASSPGSILENQPQHF. The V gene is TRBV7-2, the J gene TRBJ1-5; D uncertain. The CDR3 has 16 amino acids. V lost 5 bases, J lost 4 bases, and 18 bases lay in between. Germline CDR1 reads SGHTA; CDR2 reads FQGNSA. Full variable domain (remainder filled in from reference TRBV7-2 and TRBJ1-5): GAGVSQSPSNKVTEKGKDVELRCDPISGHTALYWYRQSLGQGLEFLIYFQGNSAPDKSGLPSDRFSAERTGGSVSTLTIQRTQQEDSAVYLCASSPGSILENQPQHFGDGTRLSIL.

The rearrangement links TRBV7-9 to TRBJ2-7; the D is unclear. Germline V lookup: CDR1 SEHNR, CDR2 FQNEAQ (reference sequence). Trimming shortened V by 7 bases and J by 0 bases, and 13 bases separated the two germline ends. This CDR3 spans 14 amino acids. CDR3 in amino acids: CASIKRPSSYEQYF. In DNA, the CDR3 is TGTGCCAGCATCAAGAGGCCAAGCTCCTACGAGCAGTACTTC.

This clonotype was recorded many times. The V and J genes are TRBV25-1 and TRBJ1-6; D call uncertain. Per germline, CDR1 MGHDK and CDR2 SYGVNS. V lost 1 base and J lost 9, with 16 bases in between. CDR3 length equals 16 residues. The CDR3 DNA follows: TGTGCCAGCAGTGAATCAACCGGAACCGGCGGTTCACCCCTCCACTTT. Translating it yields CASSESTGTGGSPLHF.